This note documents a single T cell receptor (beta chain) sequence. Germline CDR1 and CDR2: MNHNY and SVGAGI (reference sequence). J lost 0 bases, V lost 6 bases, and 5 bases had no gene match. This CDR3 is built from 16 residues. These donors were members of the approximately 120-subject validation cohort, a group separate from the approximately 670-subject first cohort. The data derive from a study of cytomegalovirus exposure and HLA in healthy donors. Assay used: immunoSEQ multiplex PCR; TCRdb lists only in-frame clones, some missing. The data hold 200,000 or so clones, with more than 65% observed a single time.

Sequences were obtained from PBMCs. This TCR was sampled from a woman aged 25 to 39 in good health and CMV-seropositive. The rearrangement uses TRBV6-6 and TRBJ2-1, with TRBD2 matching 10 bases. In DNA, the CDR3 is TGTGCCAGCAGCAGCGGGAGGGTCACCTCCTACAATGAGCAGTTCTTC. Translated, it gives CASSSGRVTSYNEQFF.